This T cell receptor beta chain derives from a study of T cells in Graves' hyperthyroidism and ophthalmopathy. Clinical symptoms, serum thyroxine and TRAb, thyroid ultrasound and orbital computed tomography together formed the diagnostic basis. Remarks on this clonotype: Its antigen is not known.

RNA transcripts provided the source from which TCR beta CDR3 regions were amplified. A first-round RT-PCR of the TCR CDR3 used the HTBI primer set. One entry per CDR3 protein results from TCRdb running MiXCR on the multiplex PCR reads. The table has about 840,000 distinct CDR3 sequences, about 38% seen once; the top ten hold 8.9%. Findings and caveats of the study: Ophthalmopathy was told apart from stable hyperthyroidism by a 13 V-J model.

There are 15 residues in the CDR3. Trimming left V 11 bases short and J 0 bases short, with 16 bases between. Germline assignment: CDR1 SEHNR and CDR2 FQNEAQ (reference sequence). The V call is TRBV7-9, the J call TRBJ2-2; the D gene is possibly TRBD2 (6 bases). Specimen: blood. The source of this sequence is a man aged 18 to 30 with Graves' hyperthyroidism. CDR3 sequence (DNA): TGTGCCGGATTCCGGGACTCCGCGAACACCGGGGAGCTGTTTTTT. Its protein is CAGFRDSANTGELFF.